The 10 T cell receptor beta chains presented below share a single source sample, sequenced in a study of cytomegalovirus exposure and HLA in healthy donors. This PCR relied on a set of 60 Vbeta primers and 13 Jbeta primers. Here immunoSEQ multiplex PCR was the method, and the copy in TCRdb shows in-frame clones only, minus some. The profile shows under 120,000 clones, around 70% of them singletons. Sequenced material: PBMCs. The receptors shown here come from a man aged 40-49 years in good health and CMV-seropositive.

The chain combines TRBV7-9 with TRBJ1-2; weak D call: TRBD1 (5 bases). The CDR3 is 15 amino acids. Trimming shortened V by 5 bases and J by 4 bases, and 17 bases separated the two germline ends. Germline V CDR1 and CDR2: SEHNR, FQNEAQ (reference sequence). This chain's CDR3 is CASSQGRQGGYGYTF. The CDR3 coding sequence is TGTGCCAGCAGCCAAGGGCGGCAGGGAGGCTATGGCTACACCTTC.

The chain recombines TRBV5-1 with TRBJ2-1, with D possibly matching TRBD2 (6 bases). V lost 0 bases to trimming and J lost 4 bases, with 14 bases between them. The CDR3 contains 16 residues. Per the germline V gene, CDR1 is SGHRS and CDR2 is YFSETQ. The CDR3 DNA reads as TGCGCCAGCAGCTTGGTCCCGCAGGGAGGATACAATGAGCAGTTCTTC. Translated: CASSLVPQGGYNEQFF.

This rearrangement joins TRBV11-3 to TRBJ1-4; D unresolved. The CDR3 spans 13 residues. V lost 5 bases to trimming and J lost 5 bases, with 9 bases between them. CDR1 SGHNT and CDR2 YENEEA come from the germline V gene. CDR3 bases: TGTGCCAGCAGCGTGAACCGGAATGAAAAACTGTTTTTT. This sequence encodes CASSVNRNEKLFF. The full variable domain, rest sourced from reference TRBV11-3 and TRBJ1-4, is EAGVVQSPRYKIIEKKQPVAFWCNPISGHNTLYWYLQNLGQGPELLIRYENEEAVDDSQLPKDRFSAERLKGVDSTLKIQPAELGDSAVYLCASSVNRNEKLFFGSGTQLSVL.

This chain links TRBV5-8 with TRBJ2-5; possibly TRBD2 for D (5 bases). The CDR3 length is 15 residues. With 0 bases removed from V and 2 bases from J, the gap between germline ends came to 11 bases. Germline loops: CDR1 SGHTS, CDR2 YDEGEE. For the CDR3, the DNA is TGTGCCAGCAGCTTGGAGCGGACCCAACAAGAGACCCAGTACTTC. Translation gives CASSLERTQQETQYF.

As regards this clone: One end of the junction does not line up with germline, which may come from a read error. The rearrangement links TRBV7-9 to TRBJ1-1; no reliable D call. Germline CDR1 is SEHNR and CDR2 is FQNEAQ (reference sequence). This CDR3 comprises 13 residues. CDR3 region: CSSSMGLQLEAFF. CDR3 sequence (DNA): TGTTCCAGCAGCATGGGCCTGCAATTAGAAGCTTTCTTT.

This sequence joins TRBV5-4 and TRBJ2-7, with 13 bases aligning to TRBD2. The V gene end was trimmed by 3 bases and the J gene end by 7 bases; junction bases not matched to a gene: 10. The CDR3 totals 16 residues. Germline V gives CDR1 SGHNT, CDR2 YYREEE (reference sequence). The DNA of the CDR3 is TGTGCCAGCAGCTCGATAGGACTAGCGGGAGTAGGTGAGCAGTACGTC. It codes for CASSSIGLAGVGEQYV.

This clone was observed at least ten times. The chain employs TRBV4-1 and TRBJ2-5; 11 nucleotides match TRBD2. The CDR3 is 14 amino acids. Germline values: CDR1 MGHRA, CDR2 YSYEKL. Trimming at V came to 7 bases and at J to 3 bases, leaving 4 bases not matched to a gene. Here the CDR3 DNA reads TGCGCCAGCACCCCGGGACTAGCGGAAGAGACCCAGTACTTC. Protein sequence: CASTPGLAEETQYF.

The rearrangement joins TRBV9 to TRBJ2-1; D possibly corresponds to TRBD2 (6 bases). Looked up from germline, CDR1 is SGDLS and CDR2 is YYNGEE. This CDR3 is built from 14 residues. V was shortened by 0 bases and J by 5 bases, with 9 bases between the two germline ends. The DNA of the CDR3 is TGTGCCAGCAGCGTAGTCGGGAGCGACAATGAGCAGTTCTTC. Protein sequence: CASSVVGSDNEQFF.

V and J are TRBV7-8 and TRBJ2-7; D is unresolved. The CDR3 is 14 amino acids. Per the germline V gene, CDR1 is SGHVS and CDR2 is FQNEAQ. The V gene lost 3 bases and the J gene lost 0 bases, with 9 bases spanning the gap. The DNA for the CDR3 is TGTGCCAGCAGCTTCCTGGGTAGCTCCTACGAGCAGTACGTC. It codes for CASSFLGSSYEQYV.

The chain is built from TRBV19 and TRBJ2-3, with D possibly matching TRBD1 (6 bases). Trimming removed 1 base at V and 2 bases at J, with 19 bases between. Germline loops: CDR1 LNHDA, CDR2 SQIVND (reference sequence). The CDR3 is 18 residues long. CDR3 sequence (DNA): TGTGCCAGTAGTATAGGCCCCACTAAGCAGGGGCTCACAGATACGCAGTATTTT. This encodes CASSIGPTKQGLTDTQYF.